The present entry profiles one T cell receptor (beta chain) with its context. Per the study methods: Amplification of reference gene primers was used by the study to estimate nucleated cell counts. Assay used: immunoSEQ multiplex PCR; TCRdb lists only in-frame clones, some missing. V and J calls and clone size are given by that table; D and trimming were obtained from the DNA. Of roughly 300,000 clones listed, about 86% are singletons. The CDR3 extends over 15 amino acids. CDR1 and CDR2 from the germline V gene are MNHEY and SMNVEV (reference sequence). Trimming took 10 bases from V and 7 from J; bases not matched to a gene: 16. This entry comes from a study of blood T cell repertoires in COVID-19. Study at large: T cells, B-cell-depleted T cells, or PBMCs supplied cDNA or gDNA.

The rearrangement links TRBV27 to TRBJ2-7, with TRBD1 matching over 10 bases. The receptor's source is a woman in her sixties with active or convalescent COVID-19. The sample taken for sequencing was peripheral blood. The chain's CDR3 is CATAPLGTGVKEQYF. In nucleotides, the CDR3 is TGTGCCACCGCCCCACTCGGGACAGGGGTTAAAGAGCAGTACTTC.